The T cell receptor beta chain under discussion was sequenced for a study of shared clonotypes between healthy human individuals. Regarding the study as a whole: Non-shared clonotypes showed lower generation probabilities than clonotypes common to all four donors.

Deep was the level at which the assay was run. The protocol was immunoSEQ multiplex PCR, while the TCRdb copy is restricted to in-frame clones and leaves out a portion. The sample shows 2 million to 2.5 million clones, 90% to 95% of them seen only once. Remarks on this clone: The target antigen is unknown.

V lost 4 bases, J lost 1 base, and 14 bases lay in between. The CDR3 has 15 residues. CDR1 SGHRS and CDR2 YFSETQ come from the germline V gene. Sequencing used naive CD4+ T cells from PBMCs. The subset here: CD45RA+ positively selected. The chain employs TRBV5-1 and TRBJ2-5, with a possible D match to TRBD2 (6 bases). The sequence derives from a man aged 18-30 years in good health. Some clones in this sample may be carry-over from other donors' samples. The CDR3 bases are TGCGCCAGCAGCCTTTTGTTAGCGGCCCAAGAGACCCAGTACTTC. It is translated as CASSLLLAAQETQYF.